The present TCR beta chain was sequenced within a study of regulatory T cells in long-lasting Graves disease. This clonotype has a count of ten or more. V was cut by 6 bases and J by 6 bases, with 18 bases left in between. From germline, CDR1 is MDHEN and CDR2 SYDVKM. This CDR3 has 15 amino acids. Time point denoted: newly diagnosed GD, antithyroid drugs for less than 3 months. The TCR library was prepared using RNA isolated from PBMCs. Building the TCR beta libraries relied on iRepertoire HTBI primers, and CDR3 regions underwent Arm-PCR. TCRdb re-called the multiplex PCR reads with MiXCR, one entry per CDR3 protein. The table shows 520,000 or so distinct CDR3 sequences, with about 12% occurring only once. This sample was shared with a second study, whose subject was T cells in Graves' hyperthyroidism and ophthalmopathy. In that study: The HTBI set primed first-round TCR CDR3 RT-PCR. Most thyroid clonotypes that were expanded above 0.001 also turned up in blood.

Material: peripheral blood mononuclear cells (PBMCs), obtained at new diagnosis, from a patient treated with antithyroid drugs. This chain joins TRBV28 and TRBJ2-4, with D possibly being TRBD1 (6 bases). This sequence was found in a woman aged 30 to 39 with Graves disease. CDR3 protein: CASRETRDTLNIQYF. For the CDR3, the DNA is TGTGCCAGCAGGGAGACCCGGGACACTTTAAACATTCAGTACTTC.